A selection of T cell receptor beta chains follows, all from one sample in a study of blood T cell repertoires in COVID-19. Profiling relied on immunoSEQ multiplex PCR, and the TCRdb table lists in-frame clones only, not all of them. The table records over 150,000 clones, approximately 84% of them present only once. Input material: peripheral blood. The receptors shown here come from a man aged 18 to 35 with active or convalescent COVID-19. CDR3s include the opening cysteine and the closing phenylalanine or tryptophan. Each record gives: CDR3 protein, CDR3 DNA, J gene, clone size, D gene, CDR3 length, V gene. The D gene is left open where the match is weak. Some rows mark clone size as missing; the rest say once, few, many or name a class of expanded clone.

CDR3 protein: CASSGRGTGGGNTIYF
CDR3 DNA: TGTGCCAGCAGCGGAAGGGGGACAGGGGGTGGAAACACCATATATTTT
J gene: TRBJ1-3
clone size: .
D gene: TRBD1
CDR3 length: 16
V gene: TRBV9

CDR3 protein: CASRRTGAGNTIYF
CDR3 DNA: TGTGCCAGCAGGCGGACAGGGGCTGGAAACACCATATATTTT
J gene: TRBJ1-3
clone size: once
D gene: TRBD1
CDR3 length: 14
V gene: TRBV27

CDR3 protein: CASSLVINEKLFF
CDR3 DNA: TGTGCCAGCAGCTTAGTCATTAATGAAAAACTGTTTTTT
J gene: TRBJ1-4
clone size: .
D gene: .
CDR3 length: 13
V gene: TRBV7-2

CDR3 protein: CASSLEQGISYGYTF
CDR3 DNA: TGTGCCAGCAGTTTAGAACAGGGAATAAGTTATGGCTACACCTTC
J gene: TRBJ1-2
clone size: .
D gene: .
CDR3 length: 15
V gene: TRBV28

CDR3 protein: CASSLAFRENYGYTF
CDR3 DNA: TGTGCCAGCAGCTTAGCTTTTAGGGAGAACTATGGCTACACCTTC
J gene: TRBJ1-2
clone size: few
D gene: .
CDR3 length: 15
V gene: TRBV11-2

CDR3 protein: CAIGQDGGYTF
CDR3 DNA: TGTGCCATAGGACAGGATGGGGGCTACACCTTC
J gene: TRBJ1-2
clone size: .
D gene: TRBD1
CDR3 length: 11
V gene: TRBV10-3

CDR3 protein: CAYPGTSESSYEQYF
CDR3 DNA: TGTGCCTACCCCGGGACTAGCGAGAGCTCCTACGAGCAGTACTTC
J gene: TRBJ2-7
clone size: few
D gene: TRBD2
CDR3 length: 15
V gene: TRBV19

CDR3 protein: CASAAWGERDQPQHF
CDR3 DNA: TGTGCCTCTGCAGCCTGGGGAGAAAGGGATCAGCCCCAGCATTTT
J gene: TRBJ1-5
clone size: .
D gene: .
CDR3 length: 15
V gene: TRBV25-1

CDR3 protein: CASSKSEGTVSYSNQPQHF
CDR3 DNA: TGTGCCAGCAGCAAATCGGAGGGGACAGTATCATATAGCAATCAGCCCCAGCATTTT
J gene: TRBJ1-5
clone size: .
D gene: .
CDR3 length: 19
V gene: TRBV21-1

CDR3 protein: CASSPGGLESSYGYTF
CDR3 DNA: TGTGCCAGCAGTCCAGGGGGATTAGAGTCATCCTATGGCTACACCTTC
J gene: TRBJ1-2
clone size: .
D gene: TRBD1
CDR3 length: 16
V gene: TRBV11-2

CDR3 protein: CASSPRLAVQETQYF
CDR3 DNA: TGTGCCAGCAGCCCCAGACTAGCGGTCCAAGAGACCCAGTACTTC
J gene: TRBJ2-5
clone size: .
D gene: TRBD2
CDR3 length: 15
V gene: TRBV11-2

CDR3 protein: CASSQDSGGANEQFF
CDR3 DNA: TGTGCCAGCAGCCAAGATAGCGGGGGGGCCAATGAGCAGTTCTTC
J gene: TRBJ2-1
clone size: .
D gene: TRBD2
CDR3 length: 15
V gene: TRBV4-2

CDR3 protein: CATSGRAAGYTF
CDR3 DNA: TGTGCCACCAGTGGCAGGGCAGCGGGCTACACCTTC
J gene: TRBJ1-2
clone size: .
D gene: .
CDR3 length: 12
V gene: TRBV24-1

CDR3 protein: CASSPRAVLGNTIYF
CDR3 DNA: TGTGCCAGCAGCCCGAGGGCTGTTCTTGGAAACACCATATATTTT
J gene: TRBJ1-3
clone size: .
D gene: .
CDR3 length: 15
V gene: TRBV7-2

CDR3 protein: CASSLTREYGQPQHF
CDR3 DNA: TGTGCCAGCAGCTTGACGAGGGAATACGGTCAGCCCCAGCATTTT
J gene: TRBJ1-5
clone size: .
D gene: .
CDR3 length: 15
V gene: TRBV6-5

CDR3 protein: CASSWGLAATGELFF
CDR3 DNA: TGTGCCAGCAGCTGGGGACTAGCGGCGACCGGGGAGCTGTTTTTT
J gene: TRBJ2-2
clone size: .
D gene: TRBD2
CDR3 length: 15
V gene: TRBV5-4

CDR3 protein: CASSTTQGIVHEQFF
CDR3 DNA: TGTGCCAGCAGCACAACACAGGGAATTGTTCATGAGCAGTTCTTC
J gene: TRBJ2-1
clone size: .
D gene: .
CDR3 length: 15
V gene: TRBV21-1

CDR3 protein: CASSLGTAYEQYF
CDR3 DNA: TGTGCCAGCAGTTTGGGCACGGCCTACGAGCAGTACTTC
J gene: TRBJ2-7
clone size: .
D gene: .
CDR3 length: 13
V gene: TRBV28

CDR3 protein: CASSLVADLAKNIQYF
CDR3 DNA: TGTGCCAGCAGCCTGGTGGCGGACTTAGCCAAAAACATTCAGTACTTC
J gene: TRBJ2-4
clone size: .
D gene: .
CDR3 length: 16
V gene: TRBV27

CDR3 protein: CAASRGIRQPQHF
CDR3 DNA: TGTGCTGCTTCCCGGGGGATTAGACAGCCCCAGCATTTT
J gene: TRBJ1-5
clone size: .
D gene: .
CDR3 length: 13
V gene: TRBV3-1/TRBV3-2

CDR3 protein: CASSGRTGPNEKLFF
CDR3 DNA: TGTGCCAGCAGCGGCCGAACAGGACCTAATGAAAAACTGTTTTTT
J gene: TRBJ1-4
clone size: .
D gene: .
CDR3 length: 15
V gene: TRBV6-2/TRBV6-3

CDR3 protein: CAWRLAAGATNEKLFF
CDR3 DNA: TGTGCCTGGAGATTGGCAGCGGGGGCAACTAATGAAAAACTGTTTTTT
J gene: TRBJ1-4
clone size: .
D gene: .
CDR3 length: 16
V gene: TRBV30

CDR3 protein: CASSEPGEKLFF
CDR3 DNA: TGTGCCAGCAGTGAACCAGGTGAAAAACTGTTTTTT
J gene: TRBJ1-4
clone size: .
D gene: .
CDR3 length: 12
V gene: TRBV2

CDR3 protein: CASSKPITSGTPNTEAFF
CDR3 DNA: TGTGCCAGCAGCAAACCGATAACTTCCGGGACACCGAACACTGAAGCTTTCTTT
J gene: TRBJ1-1
clone size: .
D gene: .
CDR3 length: 18
V gene: TRBV21-1

CDR3 protein: CASSTPGTRSYNEQFF
CDR3 DNA: TGTGCCAGTAGTACACCCGGGACTAGGTCCTACAATGAGCAGTTCTTC
J gene: TRBJ2-1
clone size: .
D gene: TRBD2
CDR3 length: 16
V gene: TRBV19

CDR3 protein: CSARIQGYTF
CDR3 DNA: TGCAGTGCTAGGATTCAGGGCTACACCTTC
J gene: TRBJ1-2
clone size: few
D gene: .
CDR3 length: 10
V gene: TRBV20-1

CDR3 protein: CASSQAGVPAYNEQFF
CDR3 DNA: TGTGCCAGCAGCCAGGCCGGGGTCCCGGCCTACAATGAGCAGTTCTTC
J gene: TRBJ2-1
clone size: .
D gene: .
CDR3 length: 16
V gene: TRBV3-1/TRBV3-2

CDR3 protein: CSVQGFSGNTIYF
CDR3 DNA: TGCAGCGTCCAGGGTTTCTCTGGAAACACCATATATTTT
J gene: TRBJ1-3
clone size: .
D gene: .
CDR3 length: 13
V gene: TRBV29-1

CDR3 protein: CASSQRRDREAHEQFF
CDR3 DNA: TGCGCCAGCAGTCAACGTAGGGACAGGGAGGCGCATGAGCAGTTCTTC
J gene: TRBJ2-1
clone size: .
D gene: TRBD1
CDR3 length: 16
V gene: TRBV23-1

CDR3 protein: CASSEAPTATGLSEQFF
CDR3 DNA: TGTGCCAGCAGTGAAGCCCCGACTGCAACAGGGTTAAGTGAGCAGTTCTTC
J gene: TRBJ2-1
clone size: .
D gene: .
CDR3 length: 17
V gene: TRBV2

CDR3 protein: CASSDMSEQYF
CDR3 DNA: TGTGCCAGCAGTGATATGAGCGAGCAGTACTTC
J gene: TRBJ2-7
clone size: .
D gene: .
CDR3 length: 11
V gene: TRBV6-1

CDR3 protein: CASSQMAGGMDEQFF
CDR3 DNA: TGTGCCAGCAGCCAAATGGCAGGGGGTATGGATGAGCAGTTCTTC
J gene: TRBJ2-1
clone size: .
D gene: TRBD1
CDR3 length: 15
V gene: TRBV3-1/TRBV3-2

CDR3 protein: CASSVRDRLNTEAFF
CDR3 DNA: TGTGCCAGCAGCGTCAGGGACAGACTGAACACTGAAGCTTTCTTT
J gene: TRBJ1-1
clone size: .
D gene: TRBD1
CDR3 length: 15
V gene: TRBV5-8

CDR3 protein: CASNRLRGLGTEAFF
CDR3 DNA: TGTGCCAGCAATCGTTTAAGGGGGCTAGGCACTGAAGCTTTCTTT
J gene: TRBJ1-1
clone size: .
D gene: TRBD1
CDR3 length: 15
V gene: TRBV14

CDR3 protein: CASSQGGLAGVRETQYF
CDR3 DNA: TGCGCCAGCAGCCAAGGTGGACTAGCGGGAGTTCGGGAGACCCAGTACTTC
J gene: TRBJ2-5
clone size: .
D gene: TRBD2
CDR3 length: 17
V gene: TRBV4-1

CDR3 protein: CASSVETGYNEQFF
CDR3 DNA: TGCGCCAGCAGCGTAGAAACAGGGTACAATGAGCAGTTCTTC
J gene: TRBJ2-1
clone size: .
D gene: .
CDR3 length: 14
V gene: TRBV5-1

CDR3 protein: CSVEDRRTPGSYEQYF
CDR3 DNA: TGCAGCGTTGAAGATAGGAGGACGCCTGGCTCCTACGAGCAGTACTTC
J gene: TRBJ2-7
clone size: .
D gene: .
CDR3 length: 16
V gene: TRBV29-1

CDR3 protein: CASSRGHYGQFF
CDR3 DNA: TGTGCCAGCAGCAGGGGCCATTATGGGCAGTTCTTC
J gene: TRBJ2-1
clone size: .
D gene: .
CDR3 length: 12
V gene: TRBV21-1

CDR3 protein: CSASPGGVYGYTF
CDR3 DNA: TGCAGTGCTAGTCCGGGGGGTGTCTATGGCTACACCTTC
J gene: TRBJ1-2
clone size: few
D gene: .
CDR3 length: 13
V gene: TRBV20-1

CDR3 protein: CASSLPGQYYGYTF
CDR3 DNA: TGTGCCAGCAGCCTGCCGGGACAGTACTATGGCTACACCTTC
J gene: TRBJ1-2
clone size: .
D gene: TRBD1
CDR3 length: 14
V gene: TRBV14

CDR3 protein: CASSLGAAMGHHEQYF
CDR3 DNA: TGTGCCAGCAGCTTAGGTGCGGCTATGGGACACCACGAGCAGTACTTC
J gene: TRBJ2-7
clone size: .
D gene: .
CDR3 length: 16
V gene: TRBV11-3

CDR3 protein: CASSLRESETQYF
CDR3 DNA: TGTGCCAGCAGCTTACGTGAGTCGGAGACCCAGTACTTC
J gene: TRBJ2-5
clone size: .
D gene: .
CDR3 length: 13
V gene: TRBV7-9

CDR3 protein: CASNYLPGQGDTGELFF
CDR3 DNA: TGTGCCAGCAACTACCTCCCGGGACAGGGGGACACCGGGGAGCTGTTTTTT
J gene: TRBJ2-2
clone size: .
D gene: TRBD1
CDR3 length: 17
V gene: TRBV5-6

CDR3 protein: CASSLHGGETQYF
CDR3 DNA: TGTGCCAGCAGTTTACACGGGGGGGAGACCCAGTACTTC
J gene: TRBJ2-5
clone size: .
D gene: TRBD2
CDR3 length: 13
V gene: TRBV27

CDR3 protein: CASSLGDRVYTEAFF
CDR3 DNA: TGTGCCAGCAGCTTAGGGGACAGGGTGTACACTGAAGCTTTCTTT
J gene: TRBJ1-1
clone size: .
D gene: TRBD1
CDR3 length: 15
V gene: TRBV11-1

CDR3 protein: CSVESVNTEAFF
CDR3 DNA: TGCAGCGTTGAAAGCGTGAACACTGAAGCTTTCTTT
J gene: TRBJ1-1
clone size: .
D gene: .
CDR3 length: 12
V gene: TRBV29-1

CDR3 protein: CASSLAGFRAVNSPLHF
CDR3 DNA: TGTGCCAGCAGCTTAGCCGGCTTCCGCGCGGTTAATTCACCCCTCCACTTT
J gene: TRBJ1-6
clone size: once
D gene: .
CDR3 length: 17
V gene: TRBV7-6

CDR3 protein: CASSARGGSIAFF
CDR3 DNA: TGTGCCAGCAGCGCCCGCGGGGGGTCGATAGCTTTCTTT
J gene: TRBJ1-1
clone size: .
D gene: .
CDR3 length: 13
V gene: TRBV3-1/TRBV3-2

CDR3 protein: CSVSKGGAPEAFF
CDR3 DNA: TGCAGCGTCTCAAAGGGAGGGGCCCCTGAAGCTTTCTTT
J gene: TRBJ1-1
clone size: .
D gene: .
CDR3 length: 13
V gene: TRBV29-1

CDR3 protein: CASSNRSRREAFF
CDR3 DNA: TGTGCCAGTAGTAACAGGTCCCGTCGCGAAGCTTTCTTT
J gene: TRBJ1-1
clone size: .
D gene: .
CDR3 length: 13
V gene: TRBV19

CDR3 protein: CAGTSGPYNEQFF
CDR3 DNA: TGTGCCGGGACTAGCGGCCCCTACAATGAGCAGTTCTTC
J gene: TRBJ2-1
clone size: .
D gene: TRBD2
CDR3 length: 13
V gene: TRBV30

CDR3 protein: CASSSNRYTEAFF
CDR3 DNA: TGTGCCAGCAGCTCGAACAGGTACACTGAAGCTTTCTTT
J gene: TRBJ1-1
clone size: .
D gene: .
CDR3 length: 13
V gene: TRBV7-6

CDR3 protein: CASNRGPGSTDTQYF
CDR3 DNA: TGTGCCAGTAACAGGGGTCCTGGAAGCACAGATACGCAGTATTTT
J gene: TRBJ2-3
clone size: .
D gene: TRBD1
CDR3 length: 15
V gene: TRBV2

CDR3 protein: CASSPTGTSGGVTIQYF
CDR3 DNA: TGTGCCAGCAGTCCAACCGGGACTAGCGGGGGGGTAACCATTCAGTACTTC
J gene: TRBJ2-4
clone size: .
D gene: TRBD2
CDR3 length: 17
V gene: TRBV27

CDR3 protein: CASSYYGSTDTQYF
CDR3 DNA: TGTGCCAGCAGTTATTACGGGAGCACAGATACGCAGTATTTT
J gene: TRBJ2-3
clone size: .
D gene: .
CDR3 length: 14
V gene: TRBV6-5

CDR3 protein: CASSEGGGSYEQYF
CDR3 DNA: TGTGCCAGTAGCGAAGGAGGTGGCTCCTACGAGCAGTACTTC
J gene: TRBJ2-7
clone size: .
D gene: .
CDR3 length: 14
V gene: TRBV19